This T cell receptor (beta chain) was observed in a study of cytomegalovirus exposure and HLA in healthy donors. In the PCR, 60 Vbeta and 13 Jbeta primers were used. TCRdb's table, derived via immunoSEQ multiplex PCR, lists solely in-frame clones and lacks some. The table records approximately 150,000 clones, 70% to 85% of them present only once. Trimming pared 5 bases from V and 5 bases from J, leaving 11 bases between. CDR3 size: 13 residues. The germline gives CDR1 SGHNT, CDR2 YYREEE (reference sequence). The source material was PBMCs. The rearrangement joins TRBV5-4 to TRBJ2-4; no firm D call. The source of this sequence is a human donor in good health. The DNA for the CDR3 is TGTGCCAGCAGGCGACCTGAGGAAAACATTCAGTACTTC. It is translated as CASRRPEENIQYF.